This T cell receptor (beta chain) derives from a study of blood T cell repertoires in COVID-19. In germline, CDR1 is LGHDT, CDR2 YNNKEL (reference sequence). Trimming removed 0 bases from V and 4 bases from J, with 24 bases in between. This CDR3 region has 19 residues. Data came from immunoSEQ multiplex PCR; TCRdb stores just in-frame clones and leaves some out. The sample holds about 200,000 clones, 80% to 85% seen once. The receptor's source is a woman younger than 45 who had been exposed to COVID-19. The chain carries TRBV3-1 (or the pseudogene TRBV3-2) and TRBJ2-5; D possibly corresponds to TRBD2 (6 bases). The material sequenced was PBMCs or T cells enriched from blood (not recorded which). The CDR3 coding sequence is TGTGCCAGCAGCCAAGAGATTAGGCGGGGCCCTCAAATGGGAGAGACCCAGTACTTC. This gives the protein CASSQEIRRGPQMGETQYF.